The rows below give T cell receptor beta chains drawn from one sample of a study of blood T cells in healthy people across ages. From the 5' RACE reads, TCRdb called clonotypes with MiXCR, one entry per CDR3 protein. The table shows about 640,000 distinct CDR3 sequences, with approximately 50% occurring only once. Specimen: blood. Receptor source: a man between 60 and 75 years old in good health. Both conserved end residues are part of each CDR3. The D gene is left open where the match is weak. Expanded clones get a size class; other rows say once, few or many, or leave the size out.

CDR3nt,CDR3aa,abundance,v_gene,j_gene,d_gene
TGCAGCGTTGAATCTACAGGGGGCCAAGAGACCCAGTACTTC,CSVESTGGQETQYF,-,TRBV29-1,TRBJ2-5,TRBD1
TGTGCCAGCAGCTCCCGCCCGGACAGGGGCCGATACGAGCAGTACTTC,CASSSRPDRGRYEQYF,-,TRBV7-9,TRBJ2-7,TRBD1
TGCAGTGCTCGGACCCATCTGGTGGGACAGGGTACACAAGAGACCCAGTACTTC,CSARTHLVGQGTQETQYF,-,TRBV20-1,TRBJ2-5,TRBD1
TGTGCCAGTAGCGACAGGGTCGACGAGCAGTACTTC,CASSDRVDEQYF,-,TRBV27,TRBJ2-7,TRBD1
TGCAGTGCTACAAAGGGACCTCGTCCTGAAGCTTTCTTT,CSATKGPRPEAFF,-,TRBV20-1,TRBJ1-1,-
TGTGCCAGCTCCAGGACTAGCGGGGGCTCTGGGGCCAACGTCCTGACTTTC,CASSRTSGGSGANVLTF,-,TRBV6-1,TRBJ2-6,TRBD2
TGCGCCAGCAGCCGGCGGGGCGGGGACTCACGCACAGATACGCAGTATTTT,CASSRRGGDSRTDTQYF,few,TRBV5-1,TRBJ2-3,-
TGTGCCAGCAGTTACTCGAGGCAGGGGGCAGAAAAACTGTTTTTT,CASSYSRQGAEKLFF,-,TRBV6-6,TRBJ1-4,TRBD1
TGTGCCACCAGCAGAGGACTAGCGCAAGAGACCCAGTACTTC,CATSRGLAQETQYF,few,TRBV15,TRBJ2-5,TRBD2
TGCGCCAGCAGCTCGGGACAGGGCCTCCGAGAGACCCAGTACTTC,CASSSGQGLRETQYF,-,TRBV5-1,TRBJ2-5,TRBD1
TGTGCCAGCAGTAATACTATTAGCTCCCACAATGAGCAGTTCTTC,CASSNTISSHNEQFF,-,TRBV11-2,TRBJ2-1,-
TGTGCCAGCAAACTAGGACTAGCGGGGGGGGGGCAAGAGACCCAGTACTTC,CASKLGLAGGGQETQYF,-,TRBV6-1,TRBJ2-5,TRBD2
TGTGCCAGCACCCGGACAGGGGAAAGTTCGGCTTTCTTT,CASTRTGESSAFF,-,TRBV4-2,TRBJ1-1,TRBD1
TGTGCCAGCAGTGACTCCGGGGCTGGGGGCTACACCTTC,CASSDSGAGGYTF,-,TRBV6-4,TRBJ1-2,-
TGTGCCAGCAGCACCAGCGGAGAGCAGTTCTTC,CASSTSGEQFF,-,TRBV7-8,TRBJ2-1,-
TGTGCCAGCAGTGAATGGGTAGGGGGCGGGGGTCGAGAGACCCAGTACTTC,CASSEWVGGGGRETQYF,-,TRBV25-1,TRBJ2-5,-
TGCGCCAGCAGCCAAGGGACAGGTACTAATCGCTACACCTTC,CASSQGTGTNRYTF,few,TRBV4-1,TRBJ1-2,TRBD1
TGCAGTGCCCGGGGGGTAGCGGGGGGCCGGAGCTCCTACAATGAGCAGTTCTTC,CSARGVAGGRSSYNEQFF,few,TRBV20-1,TRBJ2-1,TRBD2
TGCGCCAGCAGCCAGATCGACCTAGTACCGTCCGGGGGGACCCAGTACTTC,CASSQIDLVPSGGTQYF,many,TRBV4-1,TRBJ2-5,-
TGTGCCAGCAGCTTATGGGCGGGCACCACAGATACGCAGTATTTT,CASSLWAGTTDTQYF,-,TRBV7-9,TRBJ2-3,-
TGTGCCACCAGCAGAGATAGCGGTCGAGGCGAGACCCAGTACTTC,CATSRDSGRGETQYF,-,TRBV15,TRBJ2-5,-
TGTGCCAGCAGTCCTGGACTAGCCGTGCCATACCAAGAGACCCAGTACTTC,CASSPGLAVPYQETQYF,-,TRBV28,TRBJ2-5,TRBD2
TGCGCCAGCAGCCCGGGGGCAGGGTATAATTCACCCCTCCACTTT,CASSPGAGYNSPLHF,-,TRBV4-1,TRBJ1-6,-
TGCAGCGCCCGGGATCGCCACCCCACAGATACGCAGTATTTT,CSARDRHPTDTQYF,many,TRBV29-1,TRBJ2-3,-
TGCAGTGCTAGAGAGCCCGACAGGGCTGGCTACACCTTC,CSAREPDRAGYTF,-,TRBV20-1,TRBJ1-2,TRBD1
TGTGCCAGCAGTTTAGTGGGGAGTCACACTGAGGCTTTCTTT,CASSLVGSHTEAFF,few,TRBV12-3/TRBV12-4,TRBJ1-1,-
TGTGCCAGCAGCCGCACGGCCAGCGCCTCCTACGAGCAGTACTTC,CASSRTASASYEQYF,-,TRBV6-5,TRBJ2-7,-
TGCAGCGTTGGAGCAGAAAACTATGGCTACACCTTC,CSVGAENYGYTF,-,TRBV29-1,TRBJ1-2,-
TGCGCCAGCAGCAAATTATGGACAGGCTCCTACGAGCAGTACTTC,CASSKLWTGSYEQYF,-,TRBV4-1,TRBJ2-7,TRBD1